The 14 T cell receptor beta chains below come from one sample, sequenced in a study of tumor-infiltrating lymphocytes in primary liver carcinoma (dated by TCRdb to 2016 to 2017). Instrument used: Illumina HiSeq 2500. TCRbeta-specific cDNA was reverse-transcribed from 500 to 550 ng total RNA using a constant-region primer and ProtoScript II reverse transcriptase. Construction of the TCRbeta libraries relied on three nested rounds of multiplex PCR, following a slightly modified ARM-PCR procedure. Multiplex TRBV1-TRBV30 forward primers and a Cbeta reverse primer were used in the first two PCR rounds, each of which was run for 10 to 11 cycles. TCRdb passed the public sequencing reads through fastp at Q25 and MiXCR, retaining productive beta sequences. CDR3 protein duplicates are merged, each entry listing the most common genes and DNA. The table for this sample lists about 330,000 distinct CDR3 sequences; about two thirds of them were counted only once. Of the sample, 5.5% to 8% falls within the top ten clones.

Blood RNA was extracted from unsorted whole blood with TRIzol reagent; germline DNA came from the DNeasy Blood & Tissue kit. The specimen sequenced was peripheral blood. Receptors were obtained from a man aged 35 to 55 with primary liver carcinoma and hepatitis B virus infection.

On this clonotype itself: A junction boundary mismatches the germline segment, possibly from a read error. The CDR3 DNA follows: TGTGCCAGCAGCTCCGGACTAGCGGGACACACCGGGGAGCTGCTTTTT. Its protein is CASSSGLAGHTGELLF. The V and J genes are TRBV13 and TRBJ2-2; TRBD2 matches at 12 bases. This CDR3 spans 16 amino acids. CDR1 and CDR2 from the germline V gene are PRHDT and FYEKMQ (reference sequence).

This clonotype is a singleton in its sample. The V gene is TRBV11-3, the J gene TRBJ2-1; D unclear. This CDR3 is 13 amino acids long. From germline, CDR1 is SGHNT and CDR2 YENEEA. V gave up 4 bases and J gave up 10 bases, with 14 bases separating them. CDR3 DNA: TGTGCCAGCAGCTCAGCGTACAGCTACGAGCAGTTCTTC. Protein sequence: CASSSAYSYEQFF.

Details on this clonotype: An end of the junction differs from the germline gene, which may be a read error. V is TRBV6-5 and J is TRBJ2-2, with D possibly being TRBD2 (5 bases). CDR3 size: 14 residues. Germline values: CDR1 MNHEY, CDR2 SVGAGI. Here the CDR3 DNA reads TGTGCCAGCAGTTACGCCCAGAGCACCGGGGAGCTAGTTTTT. This encodes CASSYAQSTGELVF.

Notes on this clonotype: A read error may be the cause here, since a much bigger clone is one base away. V is TRBV6-2 or TRBV6-3 and J is TRBJ2-7, with a tentative D call TRBD1 (5 bases). V shed 7 bases and J shed 7 bases, with 17 bases lying between them. CDR1 is MNHEY, CDR2 SVGEGT, per germline. This CDR3 has 13 amino acids. The CDR3 sequence: CASTKARDREQYF. In nucleotides, the CDR3 is TGTGCCAGCACCAAAGCCAGGGATCGGGAGCAGTACTTC.

This clonotype showed up many times. This chain uses TRBV5-4 with TRBJ1-1; D gene unclear. V was pared by 7 bases and J by 1 base, with 14 bases between. There are 14 residues in the CDR3. Per germline, CDR1 SGHNT and CDR2 YYREEE (reference sequence). CDR3 loop: CASSSPGTNTEAFF. The CDR3 nucleotides read TGTGCCAGCTCGAGTCCAGGCACGAACACTGAAGCTTTCTTT. The whole variable domain, remainder taken from reference TRBV5-4 and TRBJ1-1, is ETGVTQSPTHLIKTRGQQVTLRCSSQSGHNTVSWYQQALGQGPQFIFQYYREEENGRGNFPPRFSGLQFPNYSSELNVNALELDDSALYLCASSSPGTNTEAFFGQGTRLTVV.

Of note for this clonotype: A read error may account for a junction end that differs from germline. This sequence joins TRBV5-1 and TRBJ2-3, with D tentatively TRBD2 (6 bases). Germline V gene data show CDR1 as SGHRS and CDR2 as YFSETQ. The CDR3 is 15 amino acids. The DNA for the CDR3 is TGCGCCAGCAGCTTGCGAGGTACGGGAGCAGATGCGCAGTATTTT. This translates into CASSLRGTGADAQYF.

In the case of this clonotype: A single base separates this from a much larger clone, so it may be a read error. V is TRBV4-1 and J is TRBJ2-7; possibly TRBD1 for D (6 bases). V lost 0 bases, J lost 2 bases, and 11 bases lay in between. CDR1 MGHRA and CDR2 YSYEKL come from the germline V gene. CDR3 length: 15 residues. The CDR3 DNA sequence: TGCGCCAGCAGCCAAGATTGGACAGTTACCTACGAGCAGTACTTC. It is translated as CASSQDWTVTYEQYF.

This clonotype was observed once. A clone one base away is much larger, so this may be a read error. This chain connects TRBV4-3 to TRBJ1-5; D is unresolved. The V gene's germline CDR1 is LGHNA and CDR2 YSLEER. This CDR3 has 15 amino acids. The CDR3 sequence: CSSSQVWGLNQPQHF. The CDR3 DNA sequence: TGCTCCAGCAGCCAAGTTTGGGGTCTCAATCAGCCCCAGCATTTT.

Of note for this clonotype: The CDR3 end shows no conserved phenylalanine or tryptophan, and so a read error is likely. The chain couples TRBV11-1 to TRBJ2-1; unclear D gene. Germline lookup yields CDR1 SGHAT and CDR2 FQDESV (reference sequence). The CDR3 consists of 15 residues. The V gene lost 6 bases and the J gene lost 2 bases, with 14 bases spanning the gap. This CDR3 is CASSFEVGTYNEQFS. CDR3 nucleotide sequence: TGTGCCAGCAGTTTCGAGGTAGGGACCTACAATGAGCAGTTCTCC.

With respect to this clonotype: A much bigger clone sits one base away, suggesting this may be a read error. This sequence joins TRBV6-1 and TRBJ2-3, with 13 bases aligning to TRBD2. The CDR3 has 15 residues. CDR1 and CDR2 from the germline V gene are MNHNS and SASEGT. V shed 4 bases, J shed 8 bases, and the junction held 6 bases outside the gene matches. The CDR3 DNA follows: TGTGCCAGCAGTGCAAGACTAGCGGGAGGAGGTACGCAGTATTTT. This encodes CASSARLAGGGTQYF.

This clonotype was counted at least ten times. This rearrangement joins TRBV11-2 to TRBJ2-7; 10 bases are shared with TRBD2. The J segment lost 3 bases and the V segment lost 5 bases, leaving 4 bases of the junction unmatched. This CDR3 region has 14 residues. Germline V CDR1 and CDR2: SGHAT, FQNNGV. In nucleotides, the CDR3 is TGTGCCAGCAGCCCCACTAGCGGGAACTACGAGCAGTACTTC. Translation: CASSPTSGNYEQYF.

This clonotype was seen a few times. The rearrangement joins TRBV29-1 to TRBJ1-1, with 7 bases matching TRBD1. CDR3 length: 13 residues. The germline gives CDR1 SQVTM, CDR2 ANQGSEA. The trim removed 6 bases at V and 4 bases at J, leaving 8 bases unmatched. For the CDR3, the DNA is TGCAGCGTCCCAGGGGGTCGAGGCACTGAAGCTTTCTTT. Translating it yields CSVPGGRGTEAFF.

This chain uses TRBV29-1 with TRBJ1-2; 8 bases agree with TRBD1. V was clipped by 6 bases and J by 6 bases; unmatched bases: 12. The CDR3 sequence is 14 residues long. Looked up from germline, CDR1 is SQVTM and CDR2 is ANQGSEA. CDR3 loop: CSVDPTGVVDGYTF. CDR3 nucleotide sequence: TGCAGCGTCGACCCGACAGGGGTGGTGGATGGCTACACCTTC.

Comments on this clonotype: A read error is possible here, since a much larger clone lies one base away. The chain carries TRBV12-3 or TRBV12-4 and TRBJ2-2, with 8 bases aligning to TRBD1. V shed 11 bases, J shed 5 bases, and the junction held 10 bases outside the gene matches. The CDR3 has 14 residues. Written as DNA, the CDR3 is TGTGCCGGGGGGAGACAGGGGACAACCGGGGAGCTGTTTTTT. Its protein is CAGGRQGTTGELFF.